This paragraph reports one T cell receptor (beta chain). This specimen includes other DNA sequences encoding the same CDR3. The cohort comprised adults aged about 18 to 90 years residing in 20 to 25 US areas. The entry originates in a study of blood T cell repertoires in COVID-19. Whole-study context: Recovered Cohort 3 donors showed two negative PCRs, clearance, or symptom resolution. From T cells, B-cell-depleted T cells, or PBMCs came the material, which was cDNA or gDNA.

The data were produced by immunoSEQ multiplex PCR, yet TCRdb's version contains in-frame clones alone and is incomplete. The sample holds about 400,000 clones, 80% to 90% seen once. Between the trimmed V and J ends, which lost 0 bases and 0 bases, there was a span of 7 bases. In germline, CDR1 is SGHRS, CDR2 YFSETQ. This CDR3 region has 15 residues. The V call is TRBV5-1, the J call TRBJ1-5, with D maybe TRBD1 (5 bases). Specimen: PBMCs or T cells enriched from blood (not recorded which). This receptor was taken from a man between 35 and 55 years old in a cohort exposed to, infected with or recovered from COVID-19 (not recorded which). This CDR3 is CASSLGQSSNQPQHF. As DNA, the CDR3 is TGCGCCAGCAGCTTGGGACAGAGTAGCAATCAGCCCCAGCATTTT.